These T cell receptor beta chains were read from a single sample in a study of Ad26.COV2.S vaccination and SARS-CoV-2 variants. This table comes from immunoSEQ multiplex PCR, and its TCRdb copy is limited to in-frame clones, with some not included. The profile shows about 390,000 clones, about nine tenths of them singletons. This material consisted of peripheral blood, taken in a trial of Ad26.COV2.S vaccine versus placebo. These receptor sequences come from a person between 18 and 59 years old who received the Ad26.COV2.S COVID-19 vaccine or a placebo. Both conserved end residues are part of each CDR3. The order of the fields is J gene, clone size, D gene, V gene, CDR3 protein, CDR3 DNA. A D gene is named only where the DNA matches it firmly. Size is omitted from some rows. Given values are once, few, many or a class for expanded clones.

>TRBJ1-1|once|NA|TRBV5-8
CASRTVKGLNTEAFF
TGTGCCAGCAGGACGGTTAAGGGTTTGAACACTGAAGCTTTCTTT
>TRBJ2-3|NA|TRBD2|TRBV7-9
CASSLRTRRGLADTQYF
TGTGCCAGCAGCTTAAGGACGCGGCGGGGGTTAGCAGATACGCAGTATTTT
>TRBJ2-7|NA|NA|TRBV20-1
CSASLGGANEQYF
TGCAGTGCTAGTCTCGGCGGTGCTAACGAGCAGTACTTC
>TRBJ1-3|NA|NA|TRBV28
CASSTDSGNTIYF
TGTGCCAGCAGCACGGACAGCGGAAACACCATATATTTT
>TRBJ1-4|NA|NA|TRBV3-1/TRBV3-2
CASSQGRGEKLFF
TGTGCCAGCAGCCAAGGCCGTGGGGAAAAACTGTTTTTT
>TRBJ2-3|NA|NA|TRBV7-2
CASSLKAPGTVSTDTQYF
TGTGCCAGCAGCTTAAAGGCGCCGGGGACGGTGAGCACAGATACGCAGTATTTT
>TRBJ1-1|NA|NA|TRBV7-8
CASIRPRDHKAFF
TGTGCCAGCATCCGCCCCAGGGACCATAAAGCTTTCTTT
>TRBJ2-2|NA|NA|TRBV4-3
CASSQDRSPTGELFF
TGCGCCAGCAGCCAAGATCGATCCCCCACCGGGGAGCTGTTTTTT
>TRBJ2-3|NA|NA|TRBV5-6
CASSWWVGTDTQYF
TGTGCCAGCAGCTGGTGGGTAGGCACAGATACGCAGTATTTT
>TRBJ1-2|NA|NA|TRBV4-2
CASSHLLWGRANYGYTF
TGTGCCAGCAGCCATCTCCTTTGGGGCCGCGCTAACTATGGCTACACCTTC
>TRBJ1-5|NA|NA|TRBV30
CAWSVRASNQPQHF
TGTGCCTGGAGTGTTAGGGCTAGCAATCAGCCCCAGCATTTT
>TRBJ1-4|once|NA|TRBV6-5
CASSSMGAEKLFF
TGTGCCAGCAGTTCAATGGGGGCGGAAAAACTGTTTTTT
>TRBJ1-1|few|NA|TRBV4-3
CASSQGSRAFF
TGCGCCAGCAGCCAGGGTAGTAGGGCTTTCTTT
>TRBJ2-7|NA|TRBD1|TRBV25-1
CASSSTGGSWWGSYEQYF
TGTGCCAGCAGCAGTACAGGGGGCTCTTGGTGGGGCTCCTACGAGCAGTACTTC
>TRBJ2-5|NA|NA|TRBV29-1
CSGRVSRETQYF
TGCAGCGGGAGAGTTTCCCGGGAGACCCAGTACTTC
>TRBJ1-5|NA|NA|TRBV21-1
CASSRSRDRHNQPQHF
TGTGCCAGCAGCCGATCTCGGGACAGACACAATCAGCCCCAGCATTTT
>TRBJ1-2|NA|NA|TRBV3-1/TRBV3-2
CASSQEETPFPGHLGYTF
TGTGCCAGCAGCCAAGAAGAAACCCCCTTTCCGGGTCATCTTGGCTACACCTTC
>TRBJ2-1|NA|TRBD2|TRBV27
CASSLLVAGGHEQFF
TGTGCCAGCAGTTTACTTGTAGCGGGGGGGCATGAGCAGTTCTTC
>TRBJ2-3|NA|NA|TRBV7-2
CASSLLGPLLVTDTQYF
TGTGCCAGCAGTCTATTAGGGCCCCTCCTCGTTACAGATACGCAGTATTTT
>TRBJ2-7|NA|TRBD2|TRBV29-1
CSAEGLAGVEQYF
TGCAGCGCCGAGGGACTAGCGGGGGTAGAGCAGTACTTC
>TRBJ1-2|NA|NA|TRBV6-5
CASSYLVEGDGYGYTF
TGTGCCAGCAGTTACTTGGTTGAGGGGGACGGCTATGGCTACACCTTC
>TRBJ2-5|NA|NA|TRBV14
CASSHRRATQYF
TGTGCCAGCAGCCATCGAAGGGCGACCCAGTACTTC
>TRBJ1-6|NA|TRBD1|TRBV28
CASSRLQGDSPLHF
TGTGCCAGCAGCAGACTGCAGGGGGATTCACCCCTCCACTTT
>TRBJ1-6|few|NA|TRBV5-1
CASSLTGSLHNSPLHF
TGCGCCAGCAGCTTAACAGGGTCGCTGCACAATTCACCCCTCCACTTT
>TRBJ2-1|once|TRBD1|TRBV12-5
CASGPSGTGYNEQFF
TGTGCTAGTGGTCCCTCCGGGACAGGGTACAATGAGCAGTTCTTC
>TRBJ2-7|NA|TRBD1|TRBV27
CASSGTPGQPSYEQYF
TGTGCCAGCAGCGGGACGCCGGGACAGCCCTCCTACGAGCAGTACTTC
>TRBJ1-1|NA|NA|TRBV2
CASRPVGGVVEAFF
TGTGCCAGCAGGCCAGTCGGTGGGGTGGTTGAAGCTTTCTTT
>TRBJ1-1|once|NA|TRBV28
CASSPAGPTEAFF
TGTGCCAGCAGTCCGGCGGGGCCCACTGAAGCTTTCTTT
>TRBJ2-5|NA|TRBD1|TRBV7-2
CASSQITGGAETQYF
TGTGCCAGCAGCCAGATTACAGGGGGCGCAGAGACCCAGTACTTC
>TRBJ1-6|NA|NA|TRBV5-8
CASSLLYYSSYNSPLHF
TGTGCCAGCAGCTTGTTGTATTACAGCTCCTATAATTCACCCCTCCACTTT
>TRBJ2-4|NA|NA|TRBV10-3
CAISEGVAKNIQYF
TGTGCCATCAGTGAAGGGGTAGCCAAAAACATTCAGTACTTC
>TRBJ2-1|NA|TRBD2|TRBV6-1
CASSEYAGGLKDEQFF
TGTGCCAGCAGTGAATACGCGGGGGGGCTTAAGGATGAGCAGTTCTTC
>TRBJ1-1|NA|NA|TRBV27
CASSRLLLGESTEAFF
TGTGCCAGCAGTCGCCTACTTCTGGGAGAGAGCACTGAAGCTTTCTTT
>TRBJ2-7|NA|TRBD1|TRBV6-2/TRBV6-3
CASSDRDRAPYEQYF
TGTGCCAGCAGTGACCGGGACAGGGCGCCTTACGAGCAGTACTTC
>TRBJ2-1|once|TRBD1|TRBV20-1
CSAGDRGGYNEQFF
TGCAGTGCTGGTGACAGGGGGGGGTACAATGAGCAGTTCTTC
>TRBJ1-4|NA|NA|TRBV5-1
CASSLVGGTNEKLFF
TGCGCCAGCAGCTTGGTTGGGGGTACTAATGAAAAACTGTTTTTT
>TRBJ1-1|NA|NA|TRBV30
CAWSAQMNTEAFF
TGTGCCTGGAGCGCCCAAATGAACACTGAAGCTTTCTTT
>TRBJ2-1|NA|TRBD1|TRBV24-1
CATSEPGQGFHNEQFF
TGTGCCACCAGTGAACCGGGACAGGGGTTCCACAATGAGCAGTTCTTC
>TRBJ2-1|once|TRBD2|TRBV5-5
CASSLFSISFSGGAYEQFF
TGTGCCAGCAGCTTGTTCTCGATATCATTTAGCGGGGGGGCCTATGAGCAGTTCTTC
>TRBJ1-2|few|NA|TRBV18
CASSPPLGQNYGYTF
TGTGCCAGCTCACCACCTCTTGGGCAGAACTATGGCTACACCTTC
>TRBJ2-3|NA|TRBD1|TRBV6-5
CASSYGTGGDTQYF
TGTGCCAGCAGTTATGGGACAGGGGGGGATACGCAGTATTTT
>TRBJ1-3|once|NA|TRBV29-1
CSVDYGNSGNTIYF
TGCAGCGTTGATTACGGAAACTCTGGAAACACCATATATTTT
>TRBJ1-2|once|TRBD1|TRBV6-5
CASSYLTGNNYGYTF
TGTGCCAGCAGTTATTTGACAGGGAATAACTATGGCTACACCTTC
>TRBJ2-2|NA|TRBD1|TRBV7-2
CASSATGGRELFF
TGTGCCAGCAGCGCAACAGGGGGCAGAGAGCTGTTTTTT
>TRBJ2-3|few|NA|TRBV6-2/TRBV6-3
CASSGTEYTDTQYF
TGTGCCAGCAGTGGGACGGAATACACAGATACGCAGTATTTT
>TRBJ2-3|NA|NA|TRBV3-1/TRBV3-2
CASSHEKPGLAWDTQYF
TGTGCCAGCAGCCATGAGAAGCCGGGACTCGCCTGGGATACGCAGTATTTT
>TRBJ2-7|NA|NA|TRBV28
CASSLGLYEQYF
TGTGCCAGCAGTTTAGGCCTATACGAGCAGTACTTC
>TRBJ2-3|NA|TRBD1|TRBV9
CASSGQGNPSTDTQYF
TGTGCCAGCAGCGGACAGGGTAACCCTAGCACAGATACGCAGTATTTT
>TRBJ2-7|NA|TRBD2|TRBV6-6
CASSYLSGGPLREQYF
TGTGCCAGCAGTTACCTTAGCGGGGGGCCCTTGAGGGAGCAGTACTTC
>TRBJ1-2|NA|TRBD1|TRBV7-2
CASSLDTGATYGYTF
TGTGCCAGCAGCTTAGATACAGGGGCAACCTATGGCTACACCTTC
>TRBJ2-6|NA|NA|TRBV5-8
CASSFFRSGANVLTF
TGTGCCAGCAGCTTCTTCCGTTCTGGGGCCAACGTCCTGACTTTC
>TRBJ2-7|NA|NA|TRBV6-6
CASSLLVGGESYEQYF
TGTGCCAGCAGTTTATTGGTCGGGGGCGAGTCCTACGAGCAGTACTTC
>TRBJ2-3|NA|NA|TRBV20-1
CSARGGDTQYF
TGCAGTGCCCGAGGGGGAGATACGCAGTATTTT
>TRBJ1-5|once|TRBD1|TRBV2
CASRDRGGQPQHF
TGTGCCAGCAGAGACAGGGGAGGTCAGCCCCAGCATTTT
>TRBJ1-1|NA|NA|TRBV5-5
CASSFVGVTYEAFF
TGTGCCAGCAGCTTCGTAGGGGTCACCTATGAAGCTTTCTTT
>TRBJ1-1|NA|NA|TRBV19
CATNYGHTNTEAFF
TGTGCCACCAACTATGGACACACGAACACTGAAGCTTTCTTT
>TRBJ1-2|NA|TRBD1|TRBV5-6
CASSLLPTGQGAEGYTF
TGTGCCAGCAGCCTCCTGCCCACGGGACAGGGGGCAGAGGGCTACACCTTC
>TRBJ2-3|NA|TRBD2|TRBV6-6
CASSQRLAGGLTDTQYF
TGTGCCAGCAGTCAACGACTAGCGGGGGGGCTTACGGATACGCAGTATTTT
>TRBJ2-7|NA|NA|TRBV18
CASSPVPQSSYEQYF
TGTGCCAGCTCACCAGTCCCTCAGAGCTCCTACGAGCAGTACTTC
>TRBJ2-5|NA|NA|TRBV15
CATTSYQETQYF
TGTGCCACCACCTCGTACCAAGAGACCCAGTACTTC